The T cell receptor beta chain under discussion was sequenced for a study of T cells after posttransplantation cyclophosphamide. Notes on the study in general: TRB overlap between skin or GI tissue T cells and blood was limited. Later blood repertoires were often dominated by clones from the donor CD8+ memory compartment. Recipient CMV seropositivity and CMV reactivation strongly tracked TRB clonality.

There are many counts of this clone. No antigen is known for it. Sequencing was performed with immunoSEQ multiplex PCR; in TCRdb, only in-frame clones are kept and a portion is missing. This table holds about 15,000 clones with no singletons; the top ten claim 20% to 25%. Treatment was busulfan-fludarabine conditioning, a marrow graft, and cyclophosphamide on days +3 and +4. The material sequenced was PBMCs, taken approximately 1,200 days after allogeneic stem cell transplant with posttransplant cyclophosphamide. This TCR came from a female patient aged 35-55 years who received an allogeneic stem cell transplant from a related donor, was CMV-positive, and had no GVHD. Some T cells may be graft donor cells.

CDR3 coding DNA: TGCGCCAGCAGCTCGGGGGGGATTGGTGTTACTAGCACAGATACGCAGTATTTT. Amino acids: CASSSGGIGVTSTDTQYF. The gene calls are TRBV5-1 and TRBJ2-3; TRBD2 agrees at 8 bases. This CDR3 is built from 18 residues. Trimming cost V 3 bases and J 0 bases; bases outside gene matches: 12. From germline, CDR1 is SGHRS and CDR2 YFSETQ.